This T cell receptor (beta chain) stems from a study of T-cell reconstitution after alpha-beta-depleted transplantation in children. The TCRbeta library was prepared with unique molecular identifiers. TCRdb fed the PCR reads into MiXCR, producing one record per CDR3 protein. The sample holds about 270,000 distinct CDR3 sequences, 9.5% to 10% seen once. In germline, CDR1 is LNHDA, CDR2 SQIVND (reference sequence). V shed 10 bases and J shed 1 base, with 17 bases lying between them. The CDR3 length is 15 residues. The receptor's source is a human donor who donated a stem cell graft to a child with SCID. The sample consisted of PBMCs from the stem cell graft donor, taken from the stem cell graft. J is TRBJ2-1 and V is TRBV19, with D perhaps matching TRBD2 (5 bases). The CDR3: CAIPVGNRSYNEQFF. CDR3 bases: TGTGCCATCCCGGTCGGGAATCGGTCCTACAATGAGCAGTTCTTC.